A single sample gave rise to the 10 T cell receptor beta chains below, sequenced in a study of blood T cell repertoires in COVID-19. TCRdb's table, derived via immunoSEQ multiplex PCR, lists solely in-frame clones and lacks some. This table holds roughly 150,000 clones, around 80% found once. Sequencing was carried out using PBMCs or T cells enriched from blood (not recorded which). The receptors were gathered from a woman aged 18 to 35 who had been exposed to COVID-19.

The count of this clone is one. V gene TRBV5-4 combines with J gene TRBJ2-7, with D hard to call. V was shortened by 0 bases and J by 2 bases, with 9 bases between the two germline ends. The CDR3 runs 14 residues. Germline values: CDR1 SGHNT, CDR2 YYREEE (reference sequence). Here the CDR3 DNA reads TGTGCCAGCAGCTTGGGTGGTCTAGCCTACGAGCAGTACTTC. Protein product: CASSLGGLAYEQYF.

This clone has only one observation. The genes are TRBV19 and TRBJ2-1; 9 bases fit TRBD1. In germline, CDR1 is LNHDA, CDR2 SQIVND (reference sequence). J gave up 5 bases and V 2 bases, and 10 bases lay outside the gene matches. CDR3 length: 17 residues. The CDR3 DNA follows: TGTGCCAGTAGTATAAGAAACCAACAGGGGGCCAACAATGAGCAGTTCTTC. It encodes CASSIRNQQGANNEQFF. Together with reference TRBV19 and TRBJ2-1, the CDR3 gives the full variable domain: DGGITQSPKYLFRKEGQNVTLSCEQNLNHDAMYWYRQDPGQGLRLIYYSQIVNDFQKGDIAEGYSVSREKKESFPLTVTSAQKNPTAFYLCASSIRNQQGANNEQFFGPGTRLTVL.

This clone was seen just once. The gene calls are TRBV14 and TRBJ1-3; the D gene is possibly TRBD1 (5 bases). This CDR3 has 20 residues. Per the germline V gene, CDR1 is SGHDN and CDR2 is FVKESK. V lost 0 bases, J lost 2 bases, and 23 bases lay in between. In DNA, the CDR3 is TGTGCCAGCAGCCAAGAAGGGCAGGGATTGTTCCCTGTTCCTGGAAACACCATATATTTT. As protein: CASSQEGQGLFPVPGNTIYF.

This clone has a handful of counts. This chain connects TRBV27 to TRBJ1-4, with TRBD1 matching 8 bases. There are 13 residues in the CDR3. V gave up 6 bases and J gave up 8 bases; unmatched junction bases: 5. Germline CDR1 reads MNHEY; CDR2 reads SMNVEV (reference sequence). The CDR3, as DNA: TGTGCCAGCAGGAGGACAGGGTGGGAAAAACTGTTTTTT. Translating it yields CASRRTGWEKLFF.

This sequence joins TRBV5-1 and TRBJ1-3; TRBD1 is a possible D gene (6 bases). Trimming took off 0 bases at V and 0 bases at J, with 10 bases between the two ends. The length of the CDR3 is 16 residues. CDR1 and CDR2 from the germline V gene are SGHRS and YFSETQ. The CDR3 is CASSLDWDISGNTIYF. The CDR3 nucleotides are TGCGCCAGCAGCTTGGATTGGGACATCTCTGGAAACACCATATATTTT.

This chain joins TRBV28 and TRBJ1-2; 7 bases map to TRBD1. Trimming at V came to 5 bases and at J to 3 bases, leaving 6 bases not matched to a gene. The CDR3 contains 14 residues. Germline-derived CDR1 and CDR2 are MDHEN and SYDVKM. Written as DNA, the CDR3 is TGTGCCAGCAGTCTACAGGGGACCCACTATGGCTACACCTTC. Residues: CASSLQGTHYGYTF.

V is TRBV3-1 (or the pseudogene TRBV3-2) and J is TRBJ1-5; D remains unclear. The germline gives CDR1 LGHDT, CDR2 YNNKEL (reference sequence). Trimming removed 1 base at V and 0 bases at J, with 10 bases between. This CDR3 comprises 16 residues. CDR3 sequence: CASSQGRQYSNQPQHF. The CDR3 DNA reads TGTGCCAGCAGCCAAGGCAGGCAGTATAGCAATCAGCCCCAGCATTTT.

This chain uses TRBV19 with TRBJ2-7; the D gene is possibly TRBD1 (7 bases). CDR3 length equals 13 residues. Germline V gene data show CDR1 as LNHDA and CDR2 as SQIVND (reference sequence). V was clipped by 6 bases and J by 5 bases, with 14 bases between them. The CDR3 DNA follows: TGTGCCAGTAGACGACAGGGAGGCAACGAGCAGTACTTC. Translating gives CASRRQGGNEQYF.

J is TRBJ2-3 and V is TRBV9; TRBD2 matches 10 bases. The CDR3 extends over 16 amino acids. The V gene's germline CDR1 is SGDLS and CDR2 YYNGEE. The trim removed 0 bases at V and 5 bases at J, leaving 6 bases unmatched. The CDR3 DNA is TGTGCCAGCAGCGTAGGGCCTAGCGGGAGAGGAGATACGCAGTATTTT. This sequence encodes CASSVGPSGRGDTQYF.

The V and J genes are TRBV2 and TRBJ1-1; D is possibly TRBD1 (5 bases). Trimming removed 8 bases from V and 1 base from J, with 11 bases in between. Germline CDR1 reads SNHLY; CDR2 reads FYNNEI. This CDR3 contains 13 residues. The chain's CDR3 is CASLGQQNTEAFF. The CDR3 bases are TGTGCCAGCTTGGGGCAGCAGAACACTGAAGCTTTCTTT. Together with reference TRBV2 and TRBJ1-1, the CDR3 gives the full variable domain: EPEVTQTPSHQVTQMGQEVILRCVPISNHLYFYWYRQILGQKVEFLVSFYNNEISEKSEIFDDQFSVERPDGSNFTLKIRSTKLEDSAMYFCASLGQQNTEAFFGQGTRLTVV.